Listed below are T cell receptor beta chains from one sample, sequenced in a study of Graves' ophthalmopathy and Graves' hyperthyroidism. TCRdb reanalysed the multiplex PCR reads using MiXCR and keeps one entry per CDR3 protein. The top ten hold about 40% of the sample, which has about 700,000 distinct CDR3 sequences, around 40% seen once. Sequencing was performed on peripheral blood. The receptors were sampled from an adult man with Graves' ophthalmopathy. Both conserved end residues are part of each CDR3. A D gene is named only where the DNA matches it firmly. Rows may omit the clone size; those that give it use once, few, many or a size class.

CDR3nt: TGTGCCAGCAGCCGTCACAGTGGAGAGACCCGGAACGAGCAGTACTTC
CDR3aa: CASSRHSGETRNEQYF
d_gene: -
abundance: -
v_gene: TRBV24-1
j_gene: TRBJ2-7

CDR3nt: TGCAGTGCTTGGAGCGGGGGGATCCCAGGGACCCAGCATTTT
CDR3aa: CSAWSGGIPGTQHF
d_gene: -
abundance: -
v_gene: TRBV20-1
j_gene: TRBJ1-5

CDR3nt: TGCAGCGCTGGACTACACCCCTACGAGCAGTACTTC
CDR3aa: CSAGLHPYEQYF
d_gene: -
abundance: many
v_gene: TRBV29-1
j_gene: TRBJ2-7

CDR3nt: TGCAGTGCCATTAGGGGGACTCAGCCCCAGCATTTT
CDR3aa: CSAIRGTQPQHF
d_gene: -
abundance: few
v_gene: TRBV20-1
j_gene: TRBJ1-5

CDR3nt: TGCAGCGTCGGACAGGGCCCGAACACCGGGGAGCTGTTTTTT
CDR3aa: CSVGQGPNTGELFF
d_gene: TRBD1
abundance: many
v_gene: TRBV29-1
j_gene: TRBJ2-2

CDR3nt: TGCGCCAGCAGCTTGGGGGTTGACTATGAGCAGTTCTTC
CDR3aa: CASSLGVDYEQFF
d_gene: -
abundance: -
v_gene: TRBV5-1
j_gene: TRBJ2-1

CDR3nt: TGTGCCAGCAGGCCGGGCGGGAGGGTAGAGACCCAGTACTTC
CDR3aa: CASRPGGRVETQYF
d_gene: TRBD2
abundance: few
v_gene: TRBV28
j_gene: TRBJ2-5

CDR3nt: TGCAGTGCTCCGGGACAGGGCACTGAAGCTTTCTTT
CDR3aa: CSAPGQGTEAFF
d_gene: TRBD1
abundance: -
v_gene: TRBV20-1
j_gene: TRBJ1-1

CDR3nt: TGCGCCAGCAGCCTGAACCTCGGGACAGGATCCCACGAGCAGTACTTC
CDR3aa: CASSLNLGTGSHEQYF
d_gene: TRBD1
abundance: -
v_gene: TRBV5-1
j_gene: TRBJ2-7

CDR3nt: TGTGCCAGCAGCGAACTAGCGGGAGAGTACGAGCAGTACTTC
CDR3aa: CASSELAGEYEQYF
d_gene: TRBD2
abundance: many
v_gene: TRBV7-9
j_gene: TRBJ2-7